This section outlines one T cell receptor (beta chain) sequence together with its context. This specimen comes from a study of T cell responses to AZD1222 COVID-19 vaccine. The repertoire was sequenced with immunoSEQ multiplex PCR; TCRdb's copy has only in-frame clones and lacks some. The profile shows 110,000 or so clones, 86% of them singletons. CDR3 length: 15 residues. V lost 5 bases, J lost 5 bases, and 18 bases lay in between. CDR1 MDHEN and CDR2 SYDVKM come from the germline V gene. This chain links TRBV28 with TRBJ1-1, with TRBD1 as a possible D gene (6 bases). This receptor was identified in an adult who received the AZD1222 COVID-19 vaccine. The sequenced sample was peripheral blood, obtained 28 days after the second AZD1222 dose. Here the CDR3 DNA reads TGTGCCAGCAGTCTCTCGGGGGGCGCAAGGACTGAAGCTTTCTTT. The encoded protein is CASSLSGGARTEAFF.